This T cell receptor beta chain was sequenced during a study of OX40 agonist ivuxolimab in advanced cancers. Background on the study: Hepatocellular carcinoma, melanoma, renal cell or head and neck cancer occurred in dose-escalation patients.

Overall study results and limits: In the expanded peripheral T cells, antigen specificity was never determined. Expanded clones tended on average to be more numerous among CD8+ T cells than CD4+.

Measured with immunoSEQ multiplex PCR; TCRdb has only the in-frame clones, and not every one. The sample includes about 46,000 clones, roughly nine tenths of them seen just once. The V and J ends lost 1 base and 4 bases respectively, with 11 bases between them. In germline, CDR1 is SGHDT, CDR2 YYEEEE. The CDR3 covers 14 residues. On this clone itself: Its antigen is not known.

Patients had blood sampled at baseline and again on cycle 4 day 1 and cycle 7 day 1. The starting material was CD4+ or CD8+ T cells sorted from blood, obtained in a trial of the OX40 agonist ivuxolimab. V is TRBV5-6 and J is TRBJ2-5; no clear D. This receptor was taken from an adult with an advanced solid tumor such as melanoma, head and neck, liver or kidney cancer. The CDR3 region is CASSLYRRTETQYF. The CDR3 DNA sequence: TGTGCCAGCAGCTTGTACCGACGGACAGAGACCCAGTACTTC.